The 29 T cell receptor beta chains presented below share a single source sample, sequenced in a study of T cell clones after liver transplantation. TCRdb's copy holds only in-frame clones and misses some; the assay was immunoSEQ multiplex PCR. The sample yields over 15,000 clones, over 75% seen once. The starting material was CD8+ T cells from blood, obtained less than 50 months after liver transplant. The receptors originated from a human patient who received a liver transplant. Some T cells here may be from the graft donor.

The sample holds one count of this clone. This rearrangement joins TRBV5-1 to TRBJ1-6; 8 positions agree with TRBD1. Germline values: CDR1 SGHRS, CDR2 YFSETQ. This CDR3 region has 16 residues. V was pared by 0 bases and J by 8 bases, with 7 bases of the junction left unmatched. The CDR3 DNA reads TGCGCCAGCAGCTTGGCGGATGGACAGGGTTATTCACCCCTCCACTTT. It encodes CASSLADGQGYSPLHF.

The CDR3 reads CASSAFSGGALKETQYF. Written as DNA, the CDR3 is TGTGCCAGCAGTGCGTTTAGCGGGGGGGCATTGAAAGAGACCCAGTACTTC. The chain carries TRBV9 and TRBJ2-5, with TRBD2 identical over 11 bases. This CDR3 is 17 amino acids long. CDR1 and CDR2 from the germline V gene are SGDLS and YYNGEE. With 5 bases clipped from V and 3 bases from J, the junction kept 12 bases outside the gene matches. Full variable domain (outside the CDR3, taken from reference TRBV9 and TRBJ2-5): DSGVTQTPKHLITATGQRVTLRCSPRSGDLSVYWYQQSLDQGLQFLIQYYNGEERAKGNILERFSAQQFPDLHSELNLSSLELGDSALYFCASSAFSGGALKETQYFGPGTRLLVL.

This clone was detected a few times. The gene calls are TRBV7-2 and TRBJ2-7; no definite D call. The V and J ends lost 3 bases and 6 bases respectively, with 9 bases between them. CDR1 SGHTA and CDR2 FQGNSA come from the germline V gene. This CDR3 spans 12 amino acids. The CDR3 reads CASSFYGSEQYF. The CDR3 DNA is TGTGCCAGCAGCTTTTACGGGTCCGAGCAGTACTTC.

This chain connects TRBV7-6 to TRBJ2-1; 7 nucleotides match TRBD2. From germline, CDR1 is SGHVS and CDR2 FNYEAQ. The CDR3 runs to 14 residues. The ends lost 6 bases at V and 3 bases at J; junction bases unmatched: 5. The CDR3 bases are TGTGCCAGCAGTCCGGGGGGTTTCTACAATGAGCAGTTCTTC. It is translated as CASSPGGFYNEQFF.

The DNA of the CDR3 is TGTGCCAGCAGTCCGGGGACAGACAATCAGCCCCAGCATTTT. Its protein is CASSPGTDNQPQHF. This chain uses TRBV27 with TRBJ1-5, with TRBD1 matching over 7 bases. The CDR3 has 14 residues. The J segment lost 3 bases and the V segment lost 5 bases, leaving 4 bases of the junction unmatched. CDR1 MNHEY and CDR2 SMNVEV come from the germline V gene (reference sequence).

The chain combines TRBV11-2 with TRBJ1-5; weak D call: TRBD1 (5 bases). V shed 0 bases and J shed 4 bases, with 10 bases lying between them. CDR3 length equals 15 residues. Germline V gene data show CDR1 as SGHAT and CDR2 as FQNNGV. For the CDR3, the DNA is TGTGCCAGCAGCTTAGATCAGGGAATAAATCAGCCCCAGCATTTT. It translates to CASSLDQGINQPQHF.

The CDR3: CASSLNQGNTGELFF. Written as DNA, the CDR3 is TGTGCCAGCAGCTTAAACCAAGGGAACACCGGGGAGCTGTTTTTT. This chain joins TRBV7-6 and TRBJ2-2; no clear D. V lost 2 bases and J lost 1, with 8 bases in between. CDR3 length equals 15 residues. Germline CDR1 reads SGHVS; CDR2 reads FNYEAQ. The full variable domain, completed using reference TRBV7-6 and TRBJ2-2, is GAGVSQSPRYKVTKRGQDVALRCDPISGHVSLYWYRQALGQGPEFLTYFNYEAQQDKSGLPNDRFSAERPEGSISTLTIQRTEQRDSAMYRCASSLNQGNTGELFFGEGSRLTVL.

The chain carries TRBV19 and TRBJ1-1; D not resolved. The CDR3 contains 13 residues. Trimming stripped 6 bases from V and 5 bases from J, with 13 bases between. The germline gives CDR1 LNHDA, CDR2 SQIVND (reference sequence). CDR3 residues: CASSRSRATEAFF. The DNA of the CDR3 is TGTGCCAGTAGCCGTAGTAGGGCTACTGAAGCTTTCTTT.

CDR3 sequence reads: CASSVGSGRGETQYF. The CDR3 DNA is TGTGCCAGCAGCGTAGGTAGCGGGAGGGGAGAGACCCAGTACTTC. This rearrangement joins TRBV9 to TRBJ2-5; 11 nucleotides line up with TRBD2. CDR3 length equals 15 residues. CDR1 is SGDLS and CDR2 is YYNGEE in the germline V gene. V lost 0 bases to trimming and J lost 4 bases; unmatched junction nucleotides: 2.

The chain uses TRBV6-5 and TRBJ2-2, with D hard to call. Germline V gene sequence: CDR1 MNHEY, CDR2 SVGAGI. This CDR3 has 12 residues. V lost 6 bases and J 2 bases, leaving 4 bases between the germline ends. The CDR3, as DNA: TGTGCCAGCAGCCCTAACACCGGGGAGCTGTTTTTT. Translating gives CASSPNTGELFF.

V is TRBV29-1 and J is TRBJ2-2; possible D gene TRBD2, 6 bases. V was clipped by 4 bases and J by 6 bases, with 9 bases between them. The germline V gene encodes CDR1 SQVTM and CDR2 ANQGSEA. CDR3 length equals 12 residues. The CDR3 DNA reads TGCAGCGTTGTTGGAGGGGCCGGGGAGCTGTTTTTT. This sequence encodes CSVVGGAGELFF.

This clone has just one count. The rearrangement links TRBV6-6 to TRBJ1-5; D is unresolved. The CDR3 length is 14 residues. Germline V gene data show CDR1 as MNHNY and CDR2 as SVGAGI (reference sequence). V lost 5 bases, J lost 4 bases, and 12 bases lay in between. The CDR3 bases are TGTGCCAGCAGTACAATAGACCCGAATCAGCCCCAGCATTTT. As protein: CASSTIDPNQPQHF.

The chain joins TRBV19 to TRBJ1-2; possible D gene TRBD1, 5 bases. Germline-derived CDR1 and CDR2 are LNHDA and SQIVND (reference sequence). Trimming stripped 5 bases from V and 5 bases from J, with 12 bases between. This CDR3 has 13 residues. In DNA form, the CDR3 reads TGTGCCAGTAGTTGGGGGATTGAATATGGCTACACCTTC. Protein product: CASSWGIEYGYTF.

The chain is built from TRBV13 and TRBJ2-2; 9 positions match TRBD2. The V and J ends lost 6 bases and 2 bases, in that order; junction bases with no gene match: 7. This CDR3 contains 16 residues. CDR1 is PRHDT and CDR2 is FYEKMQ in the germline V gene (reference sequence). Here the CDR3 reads CASRSGTSRNTGELFF. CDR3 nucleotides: TGTGCCAGCAGATCCGGGACTAGCCGAAACACCGGGGAGCTGTTTTTT.

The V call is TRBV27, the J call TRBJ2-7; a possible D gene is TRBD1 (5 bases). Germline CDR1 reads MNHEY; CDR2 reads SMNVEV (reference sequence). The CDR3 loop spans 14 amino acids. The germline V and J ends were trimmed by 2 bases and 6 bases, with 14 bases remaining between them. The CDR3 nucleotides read TGTGCCAGCAGTTTAGCCACCCTAAGGGGCGAGCAGTACTTC. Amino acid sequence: CASSLATLRGEQYF.

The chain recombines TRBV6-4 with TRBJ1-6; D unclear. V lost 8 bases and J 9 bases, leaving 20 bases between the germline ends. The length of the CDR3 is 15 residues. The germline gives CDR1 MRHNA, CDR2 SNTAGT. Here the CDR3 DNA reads TGTGCCAGCCTGTCCCACGGGATCGTAAGTTCACCCCTCCACTTT. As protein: CASLSHGIVSSPLHF.

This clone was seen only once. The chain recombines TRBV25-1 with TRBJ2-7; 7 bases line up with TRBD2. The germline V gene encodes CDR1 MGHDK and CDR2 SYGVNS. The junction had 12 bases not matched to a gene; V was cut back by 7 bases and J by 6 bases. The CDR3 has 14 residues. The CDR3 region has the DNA TGTGCCAGCACCGAGGGAGGGTGGGACGGCGAGCAGTACTTC. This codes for CASTEGGWDGEQYF.

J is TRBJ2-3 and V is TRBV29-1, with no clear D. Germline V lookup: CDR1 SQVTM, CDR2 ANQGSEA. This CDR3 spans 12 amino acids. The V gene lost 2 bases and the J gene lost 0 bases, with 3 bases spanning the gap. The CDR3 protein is CSVEQSTDTQYF. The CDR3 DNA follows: TGCAGCGTTGAACAGAGCACAGATACGCAGTATTTT.

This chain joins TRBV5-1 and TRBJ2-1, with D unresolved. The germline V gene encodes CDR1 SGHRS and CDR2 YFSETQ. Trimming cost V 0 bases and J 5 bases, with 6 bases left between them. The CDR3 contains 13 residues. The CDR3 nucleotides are TGCGCCAGCAGCTTGGTTCGTAACAATGAGCAGTTCTTC. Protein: CASSLVRNNEQFF.

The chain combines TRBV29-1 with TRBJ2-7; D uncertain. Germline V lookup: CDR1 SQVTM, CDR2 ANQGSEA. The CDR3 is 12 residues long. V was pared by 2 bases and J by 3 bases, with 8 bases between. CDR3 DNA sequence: TGCAGCGTTGAAACCGCGGACTACGAGCAGTACTTC. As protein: CSVETADYEQYF.

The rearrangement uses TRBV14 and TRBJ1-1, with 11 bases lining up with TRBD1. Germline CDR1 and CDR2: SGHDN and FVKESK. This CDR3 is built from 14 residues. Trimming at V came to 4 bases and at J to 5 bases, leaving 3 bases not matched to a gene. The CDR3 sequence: CASSPDRGLTEAFF. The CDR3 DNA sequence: TGTGCCAGCAGCCCGGACAGGGGGCTTACTGAAGCTTTCTTT.

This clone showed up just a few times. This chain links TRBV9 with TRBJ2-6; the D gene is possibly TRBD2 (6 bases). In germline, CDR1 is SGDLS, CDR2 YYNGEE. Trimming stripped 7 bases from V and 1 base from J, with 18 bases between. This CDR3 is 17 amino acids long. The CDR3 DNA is TGTGCCAGCGCCTTGGAGGGAACGGTATCTGGGGCCAACGTCCTGACTTTC. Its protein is CASALEGTVSGANVLTF.

The CDR3 bases are TGTGCCAGCAGCCCGCTTTGGGGCCGGAGCTACACCTTC. It specifies CASSPLWGRSYTF. The rearrangement joins TRBV6-6 to TRBJ1-2; maybe TRBD1 (5 bases). This CDR3 is built from 13 residues. V lost 6 bases and J 9 bases, leaving 17 bases between the germline ends. The germline CDR1 and CDR2 sequences are MNHNY and SVGAGI (reference sequence).

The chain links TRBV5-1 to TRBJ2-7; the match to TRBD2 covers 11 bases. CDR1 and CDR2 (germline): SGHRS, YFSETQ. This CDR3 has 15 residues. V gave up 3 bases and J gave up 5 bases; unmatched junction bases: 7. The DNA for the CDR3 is TGCGCCAGCAGCTGGATAGCGGGAGGGACCCACGAGCAGTACTTC. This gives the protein CASSWIAGGTHEQYF.

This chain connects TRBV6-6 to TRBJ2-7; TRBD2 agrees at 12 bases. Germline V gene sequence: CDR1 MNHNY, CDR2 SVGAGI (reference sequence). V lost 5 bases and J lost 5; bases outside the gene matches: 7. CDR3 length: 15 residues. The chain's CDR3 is CASSLMTSGSHEQYF. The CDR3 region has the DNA TGTGCCAGCAGTCTTATGACTAGCGGGAGCCACGAGCAGTACTTC.

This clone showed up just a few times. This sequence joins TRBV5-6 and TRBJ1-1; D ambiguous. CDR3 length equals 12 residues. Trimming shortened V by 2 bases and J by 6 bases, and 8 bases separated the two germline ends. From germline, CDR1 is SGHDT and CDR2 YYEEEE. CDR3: CASSLGEAEAFF. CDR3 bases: TGTGCCAGCAGCTTAGGAGAAGCTGAAGCTTTCTTT.

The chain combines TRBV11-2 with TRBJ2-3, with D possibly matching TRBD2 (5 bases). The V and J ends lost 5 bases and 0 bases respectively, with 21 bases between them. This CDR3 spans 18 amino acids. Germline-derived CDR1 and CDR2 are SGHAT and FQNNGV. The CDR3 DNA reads TGTGCCAGCAGCAATGGGAGTTTGGGCCGAGCTAGCACAGATACGCAGTATTTT. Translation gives CASSNGSLGRASTDTQYF. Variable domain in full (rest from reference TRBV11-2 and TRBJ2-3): EAGVAQSPRYKIIEKRQSVAFWCNPISGHATLYWYQQILGQGPKLLIQFQNNGVVDDSQLPKDRFSAERLKGVDSTLKIQPAKLEDSAVYLCASSNGSLGRASTDTQYFGPGTRLTVL.

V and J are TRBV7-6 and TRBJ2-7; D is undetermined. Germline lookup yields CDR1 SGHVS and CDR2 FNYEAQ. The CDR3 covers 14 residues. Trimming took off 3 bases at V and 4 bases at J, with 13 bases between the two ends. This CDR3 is CASSLGLESYEQYF. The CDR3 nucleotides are TGTGCCAGCAGCTTGGGCCTAGAGTCTTACGAGCAGTACTTC.

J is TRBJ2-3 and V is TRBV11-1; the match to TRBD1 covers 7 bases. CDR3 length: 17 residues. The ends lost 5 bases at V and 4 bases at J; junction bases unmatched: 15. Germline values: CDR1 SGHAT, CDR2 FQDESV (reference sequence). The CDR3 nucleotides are TGTGCCAGCAGCCAACGGACAGGTTGGGGCACGGCAGATACGCAGTATTTT. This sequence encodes CASSQRTGWGTADTQYF.